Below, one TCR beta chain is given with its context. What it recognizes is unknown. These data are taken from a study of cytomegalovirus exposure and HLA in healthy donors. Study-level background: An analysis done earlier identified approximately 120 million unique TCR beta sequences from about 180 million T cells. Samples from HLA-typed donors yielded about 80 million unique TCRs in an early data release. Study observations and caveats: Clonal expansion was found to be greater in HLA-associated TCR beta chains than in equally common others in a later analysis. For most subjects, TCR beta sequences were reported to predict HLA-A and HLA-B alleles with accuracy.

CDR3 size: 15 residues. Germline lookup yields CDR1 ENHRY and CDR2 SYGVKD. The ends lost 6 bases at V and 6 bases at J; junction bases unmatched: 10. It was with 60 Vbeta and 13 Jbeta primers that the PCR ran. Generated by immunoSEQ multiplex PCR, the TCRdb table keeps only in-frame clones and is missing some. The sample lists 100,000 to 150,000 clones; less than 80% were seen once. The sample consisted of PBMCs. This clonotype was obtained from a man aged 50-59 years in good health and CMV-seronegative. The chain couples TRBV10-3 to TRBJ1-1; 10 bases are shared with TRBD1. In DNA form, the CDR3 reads TGTGCCATCAGGGAAGGACAGGGGGATTTCTCTGAAGCTTTCTTT. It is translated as CAIREGQGDFSEAFF.